This TCR beta chain was recorded in a study of cytomegalovirus exposure and HLA in healthy donors. The PCR used 60 Vbeta and 13 Jbeta primers. Generated by immunoSEQ multiplex PCR, the TCRdb table keeps only in-frame clones and is missing some. The sample has roughly 100,000 clones; around three quarters are singletons. Germline-derived CDR1 and CDR2 are MNHEY and SMNVEV (reference sequence). This CDR3 is built from 15 residues. Regarding this clone: The antigen is unknown. Mismatch with germline at one junction end may stem from a read error.

Study-wide points: The study labeled approximately 150 TCR beta chains cytomegalovirus-associated.

Sequenced input: PBMCs. This clonotype originated in a man aged 45-60 years in good health and CMV-seropositive. The J gene is TRBJ1-1, the V gene TRBV27; D uncertain. CDR3 loop: CASSLSGAQNPEAFF. DNA for the CDR3: TGTGCCAGCAGTTTATCCGGTGCACAGAACCCTGAAGCTTTCTTT.